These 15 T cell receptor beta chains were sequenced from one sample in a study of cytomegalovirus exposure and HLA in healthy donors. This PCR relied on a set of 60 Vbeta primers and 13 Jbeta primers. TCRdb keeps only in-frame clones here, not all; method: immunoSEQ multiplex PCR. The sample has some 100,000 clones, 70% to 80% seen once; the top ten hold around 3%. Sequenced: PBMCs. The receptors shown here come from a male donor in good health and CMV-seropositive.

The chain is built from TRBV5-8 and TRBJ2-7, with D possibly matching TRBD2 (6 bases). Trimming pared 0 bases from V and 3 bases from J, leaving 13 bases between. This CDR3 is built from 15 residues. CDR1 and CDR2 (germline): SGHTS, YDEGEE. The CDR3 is CASSLVGTEGYEQYF. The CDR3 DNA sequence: TGTGCCAGCAGCTTGGTCGGGACTGAGGGCTACGAGCAGTACTTC.

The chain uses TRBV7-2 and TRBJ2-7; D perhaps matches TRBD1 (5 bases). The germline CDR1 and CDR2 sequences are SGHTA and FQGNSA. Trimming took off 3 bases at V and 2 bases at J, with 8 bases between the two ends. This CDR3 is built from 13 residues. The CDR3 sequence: CASSFGATYEQYF. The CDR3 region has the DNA TGTGCCAGCAGCTTTGGGGCCACCTACGAGCAGTACTTC.

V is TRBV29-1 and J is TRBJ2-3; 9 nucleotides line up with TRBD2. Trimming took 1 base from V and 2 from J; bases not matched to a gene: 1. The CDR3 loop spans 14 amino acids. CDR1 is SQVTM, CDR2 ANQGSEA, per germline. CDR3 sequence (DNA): TGCAGCGTTGAAGGCGGGGGGGCCACAGATACGCAGTATTTT. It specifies CSVEGGGATDTQYF.

CDR3 sequence: CAISEGQGRNQPQHF. CDR3 in DNA: TGTGCCATCAGTGAGGGGCAGGGGCGCAATCAGCCCCAGCATTTT. The chain is built from TRBV10-3 and TRBJ1-5; tentative D call: TRBD1 (6 bases). Germline CDR1 is ENHRY and CDR2 is SYGVKD. The CDR3 is made up of 15 amino acids. V was pared by 2 bases and J by 2 bases, with 10 bases between.

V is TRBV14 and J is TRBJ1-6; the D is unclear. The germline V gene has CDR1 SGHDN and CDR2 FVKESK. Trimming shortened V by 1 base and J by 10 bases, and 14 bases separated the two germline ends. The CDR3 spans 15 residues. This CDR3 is CASSQGTGSGSPLHF. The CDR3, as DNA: TGTGCCAGCAGCCAAGGCACGGGTAGCGGCTCACCCCTCCACTTT.

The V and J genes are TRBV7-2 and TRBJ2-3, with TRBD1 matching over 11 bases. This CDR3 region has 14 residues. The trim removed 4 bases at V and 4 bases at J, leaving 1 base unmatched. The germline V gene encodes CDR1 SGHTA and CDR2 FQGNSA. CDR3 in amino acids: CASSWGQGADTQYF. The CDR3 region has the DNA TGTGCCAGCAGCTGGGGACAGGGGGCAGATACGCAGTATTTT. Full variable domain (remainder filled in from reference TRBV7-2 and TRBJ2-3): GAGVSQSPSNKVTEKGKDVELRCDPISGHTALYWYRQSLGQGLEFLIYFQGNSAPDKSGLPSDRFSAERTGGSVSTLTIQRTQQEDSAVYLCASSWGQGADTQYFGPGTRLTVL.

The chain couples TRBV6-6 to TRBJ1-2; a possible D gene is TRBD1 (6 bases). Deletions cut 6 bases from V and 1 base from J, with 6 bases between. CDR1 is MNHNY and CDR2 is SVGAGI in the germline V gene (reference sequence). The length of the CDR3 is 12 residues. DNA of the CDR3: TGTGCCAGCAGGGACAGTAACTATGGCTACACCTTC. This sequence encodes CASRDSNYGYTF.

CDR3 residues: CASSSALADEQFF. The CDR3 nucleotides are TGTGCCAGCAGCAGCGCCCTAGCGGATGAGCAGTTCTTC. The chain uses TRBV7-6 and TRBJ2-1; TRBD2 matches 7 bases. The V gene's germline CDR1 is SGHVS and CDR2 FNYEAQ. The CDR3 extends over 13 amino acids. V was clipped by 5 bases and J by 8 bases; unmatched bases: 6.

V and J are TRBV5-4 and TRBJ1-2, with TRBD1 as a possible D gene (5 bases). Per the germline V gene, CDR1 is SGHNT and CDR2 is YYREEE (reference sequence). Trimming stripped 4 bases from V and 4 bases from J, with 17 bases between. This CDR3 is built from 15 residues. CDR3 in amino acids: CASSQLLQGSYGYTF. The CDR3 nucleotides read TGTGCCAGCAGCCAGTTACTCCAGGGATCCTATGGCTACACCTTC.

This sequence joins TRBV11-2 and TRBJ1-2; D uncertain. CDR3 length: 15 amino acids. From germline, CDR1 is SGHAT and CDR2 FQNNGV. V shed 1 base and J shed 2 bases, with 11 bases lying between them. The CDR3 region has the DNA TGTGCCAGCAGCTTAGTAGAGGGAGGGAACTATGGCTACACCTTC. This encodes CASSLVEGGNYGYTF.

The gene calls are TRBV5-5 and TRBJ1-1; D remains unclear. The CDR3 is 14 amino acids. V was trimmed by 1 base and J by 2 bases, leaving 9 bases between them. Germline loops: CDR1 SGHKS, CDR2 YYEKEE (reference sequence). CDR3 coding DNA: TGTGCCAGCAGCTTGATGGGCAGCAACACTGAAGCTTTCTTT. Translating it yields CASSLMGSNTEAFF.

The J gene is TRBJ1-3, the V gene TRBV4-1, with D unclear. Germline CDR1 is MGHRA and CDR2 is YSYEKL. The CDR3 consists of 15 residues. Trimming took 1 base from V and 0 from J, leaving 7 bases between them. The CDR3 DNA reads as TGCGCCAGCAGCCAAGTTGCGATCTCTGGAAACACCATATATTTT. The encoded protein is CASSQVAISGNTIYF.

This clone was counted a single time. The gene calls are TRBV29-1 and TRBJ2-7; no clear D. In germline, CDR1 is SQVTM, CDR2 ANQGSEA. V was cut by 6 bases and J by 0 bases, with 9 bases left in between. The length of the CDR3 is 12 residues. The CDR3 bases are TGCAGCGTGAGCCTTAGCTCCTACGAGCAGTACTTC. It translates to CSVSLSSYEQYF.

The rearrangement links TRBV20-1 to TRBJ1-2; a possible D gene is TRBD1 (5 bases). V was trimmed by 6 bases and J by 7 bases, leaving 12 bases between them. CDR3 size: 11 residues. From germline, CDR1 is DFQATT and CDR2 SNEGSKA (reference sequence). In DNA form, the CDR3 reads TGCAGTGCCACGAAGGGGCCTGGCTACACCTTC. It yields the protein CSATKGPGYTF.

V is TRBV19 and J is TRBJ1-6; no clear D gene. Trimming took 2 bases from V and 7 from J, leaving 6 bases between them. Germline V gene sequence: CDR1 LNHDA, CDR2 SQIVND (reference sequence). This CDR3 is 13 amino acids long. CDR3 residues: CASSINRNSPLHF. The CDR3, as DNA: TGTGCCAGTAGTATAAACAGAAATTCACCCCTCCACTTT.